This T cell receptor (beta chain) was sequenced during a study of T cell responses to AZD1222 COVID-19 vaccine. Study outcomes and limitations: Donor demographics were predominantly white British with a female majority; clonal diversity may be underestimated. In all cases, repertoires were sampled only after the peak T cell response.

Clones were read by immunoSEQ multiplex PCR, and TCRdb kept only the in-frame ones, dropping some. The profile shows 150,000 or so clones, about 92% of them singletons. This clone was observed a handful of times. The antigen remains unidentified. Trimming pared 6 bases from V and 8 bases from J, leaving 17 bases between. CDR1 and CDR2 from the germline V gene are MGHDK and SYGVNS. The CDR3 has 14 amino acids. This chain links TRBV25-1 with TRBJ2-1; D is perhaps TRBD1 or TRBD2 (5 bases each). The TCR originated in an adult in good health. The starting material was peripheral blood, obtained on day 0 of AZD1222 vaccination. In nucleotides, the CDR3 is TGTGCCAGCAGATCTACCACGGGGACGGATGAGCAGTTCTTC. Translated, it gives CASRSTTGTDEQFF.